The 11 T cell receptor beta chains reported below all come from one sample, sequenced in a study of CXCR3-negative and CXCR3-positive naive CD8 T cells. General observations from the study: When CXCR3-positive naive cells were set against CXCR3-negative naive cells, the former had more hydrophobic TRB CDR3s.

These receptors are not linked to any known antigen. It was by 5' RACE with UMI labels that the TRB cDNA libraries were prepared. Reprocessing the 5' RACE reads, TCRdb reports a single entry for every CDR3 protein and omits DNA. The sample includes approximately 90,000 distinct CDR3 sequences. The sequenced sample was naive CXCR3+ CD8+ T cells from blood. Subset defined: CD45RO-CCR7+CD27+CD95- naive CD8+ T cells expressing CXCR3 (TNR3+). The receptors here all came from a human donor in good health. Some clones in this sample may be carry-over from other donors' samples.

The rearrangement links TRBV9 to TRBJ2-1; TCRdb calls TRBD2, which cannot be checked without DNA. The CDR3 has 14 residues. Looked up from germline, CDR1 is SGDLS and CDR2 is YYNGEE. The CDR3 here is CASSAEAGVGEQFF. Full variable domain (rest looked up from reference TRBV9 and TRBJ2-1): DSGVTQTPKHLITATGQRVTLRCSPRSGDLSVYWYQQSLDQGLQFLIQYYNGEERAKGNILERFSAQQFPDLHSELNLSSLELGDSALYFCASSAEAGVGEQFFGPGTRLTVL.

The gene calls are TRBV10-3 and TRBJ2-7; TCRdb returns TRBD1, unconfirmable since there is no DNA. Germline CDR1 ENHRY, CDR2 SYGVKD. The CDR3 sequence is 13 residues long. CDR3 sequence reads: CAISDRDSYEQYF.

V and J are TRBV7-3 and TRBJ2-7; TCRdb selects TRBD1, and the lack of DNA leaves this call unchecked. The CDR3 is 14 amino acids. Germline CDR1 reads SGHTA; CDR2 reads FQGTGA. The chain's CDR3 is CASSSFPDSPEQYF.

The rearrangement joins TRBV5-1 to TRBJ2-2; the D call of TRBD2 rests on TCRdb alone, since no DNA is present to check it. The CDR3 has 13 amino acids. Looked up from germline, CDR1 is SGHRS and CDR2 is YFSETQ. This chain's CDR3 is CASSFSAPGELFF.

V is TRBV21-1 and J is TRBJ2-7; TCRdb reports TRBD1, a call that lacks DNA to check it against. TRBV21-1 has pseudogene status. The CDR3 extends over 16 amino acids. This chain's CDR3 is CASKQSPGQCSYEQYF.

The chain combines TRBV12-3 or TRBV12-4 with TRBJ1-3; the TRBD1 assignment by TCRdb is unverifiable without DNA. This CDR3 comprises 12 residues. The CDR3 loop is CASSPHRSTIYF.

The chain links TRBV29-1 to TRBJ2-2; TCRdb proposes TRBD1, but this gene call is untestable without DNA. Germline V gives CDR1 SQVTM, CDR2 ANQGSEA. This CDR3 is built from 11 residues. The CDR3: CSAGQTGELFF.

The chain links TRBV7-8 to TRBJ2-2; absent DNA, TCRdb's TRBD1 call cannot be checked. The CDR3 spans 16 residues. Germline lookup yields CDR1 SGHVS and CDR2 FQNEAQ. This chain's CDR3 is CASSFRTGLNTGELFF.

This chain links TRBV10-3 with TRBJ2-7. The CDR3 spans 14 residues. Per germline, CDR1 ENHRY and CDR2 SYGVKD. CDR3 protein: CAISESKGDYEQYF.

The chain has TRBV6-2 or TRBV6-3 and TRBJ2-2; there is no DNA to check the TCRdb D call of TRBD2. The germline V gene encodes CDR1 MNHEY and CDR2 SVGEGT. This CDR3 is built from 15 residues. The chain's CDR3 is CASSYEWEWTGELFF.

The chain uses TRBV12-3 or TRBV12-4 and TRBJ2-3; the TCRdb D gene call, TRBD2, has no DNA to confirm it. The CDR3 is 15 amino acids. The CDR3 region is CASSYEGAGTDTQYF.